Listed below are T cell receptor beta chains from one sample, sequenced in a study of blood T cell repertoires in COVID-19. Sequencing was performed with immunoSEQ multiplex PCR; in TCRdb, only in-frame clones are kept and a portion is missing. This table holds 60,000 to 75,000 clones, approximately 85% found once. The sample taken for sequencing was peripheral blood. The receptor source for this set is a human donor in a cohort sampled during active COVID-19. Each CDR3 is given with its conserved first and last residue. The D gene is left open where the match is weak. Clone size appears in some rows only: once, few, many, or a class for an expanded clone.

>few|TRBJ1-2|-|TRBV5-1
CASSAGYGVGYTF
TGCGCCAGCAGCGCGGGATATGGGGTTGGCTACACCTTC
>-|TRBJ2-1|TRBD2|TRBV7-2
CASSFSGGTYNEQFF
TGTGCCAGCAGCTTTAGCGGGGGGACCTACAATGAGCAGTTCTTC
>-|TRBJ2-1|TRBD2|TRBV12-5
CASGLQILAGGLNEQFF
TGTGCTAGTGGTTTGCAAATACTAGCGGGGGGGCTTAATGAGCAGTTCTTC
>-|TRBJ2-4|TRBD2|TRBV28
CASSSAGGDNIQYF
TGTGCCAGCAGCTCAGCGGGGGGCGATAACATTCAGTACTTC
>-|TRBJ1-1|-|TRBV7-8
CASRKRLTRGIMNTEAFF
TGTGCCAGCAGAAAGAGACTGACCCGGGGGATCATGAACACTGAAGCTTTCTTT
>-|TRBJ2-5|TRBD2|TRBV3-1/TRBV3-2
CASSHEGLAGIQETQYF
TGTGCCAGCAGCCATGAAGGACTAGCGGGGATCCAAGAGACCCAGTACTTC
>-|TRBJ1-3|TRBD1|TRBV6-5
CASRPQGGGNTIYF
TGTGCCAGCAGACCACAGGGGGGGGGAAACACCATATATTTT
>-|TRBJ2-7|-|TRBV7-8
CASSSSDSSYEQYF
TGTGCCAGCAGCTCTTCCGACAGCTCCTACGAGCAGTACTTC
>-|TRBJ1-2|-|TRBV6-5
CASSSGTLYGYTF
TGTGCCAGCAGCTCCGGGACTCTCTATGGCTACACCTTC
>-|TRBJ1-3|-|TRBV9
CASSVQGFSGNTIYF
TGTGCCAGCAGCGTTCAGGGATTCTCTGGAAACACCATATATTTT
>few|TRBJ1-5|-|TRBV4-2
CASSQESGSVQPQHF
TGTGCCAGCAGCCAAGAATCAGGGTCGGTACAGCCCCAGCATTTT
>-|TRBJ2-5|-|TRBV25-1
CASSGPGARGETQYF
TGTGCCAGCAGCGGACCCGGGGCCAGGGGAGAGACCCAGTACTTC
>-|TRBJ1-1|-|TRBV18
CASSQGDGTEAFF
TGTGCCAGCTCACAGGGGGACGGCACTGAAGCTTTCTTT
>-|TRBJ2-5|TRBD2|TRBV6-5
CAAGGAWETQYF
TGTGCCGCGGGGGGGGCCTGGGAGACCCAGTACTTC
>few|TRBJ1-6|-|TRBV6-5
CASSSLTTSPLHF
TGTGCCAGCAGTTCCCTAACCACCTCACCCCTCCACTTT
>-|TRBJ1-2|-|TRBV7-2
CASTRDTSNYGYTF
TGTGCCAGCACCCGCGACACCTCTAACTATGGCTACACCTTC
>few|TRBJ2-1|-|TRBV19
CASSTQGVFGEGQFF
TGTGCCAGTAGTACCCAGGGCGTGTTTGGTGAAGGGCAGTTCTTC
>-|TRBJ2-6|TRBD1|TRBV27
CASSVVQGATGANVLTF
TGTGCCAGCAGTGTCGTTCAGGGGGCCACTGGGGCCAACGTCCTGACTTTC
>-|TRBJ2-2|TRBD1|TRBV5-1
CASSLVQGTGELFF
TGCGCCAGCAGCTTGGTACAGGGGACCGGGGAGCTGTTTTTT
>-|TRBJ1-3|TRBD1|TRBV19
CASSTRGQGRGNTIYF
TGTGCCAGTAGTACCCGAGGACAGGGACGCGGAAACACCATATATTTT
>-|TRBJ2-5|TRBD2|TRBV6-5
CASSYSGGGNQETQYF
TGTGCCAGCAGTTACTCGGGCGGGGGGAACCAAGAGACCCAGTACTTC
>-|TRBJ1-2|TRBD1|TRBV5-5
CASSSRTGGYGYTF
TGTGCCAGCAGCTCTCGGACAGGGGGCTATGGCTACACCTTC
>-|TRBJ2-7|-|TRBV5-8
CASTTYEQYF
TGTGCCAGCACCACCTACGAGCAGTACTTC
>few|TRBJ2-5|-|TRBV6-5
CASSYRPQETQYF
TGTGCCAGCAGTTACCGTCCCCAGGAGACCCAGTACTTC
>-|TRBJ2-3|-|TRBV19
CASSIAGGTDTQYF
TGTGCCAGTAGTATAGCAGGGGGCACAGATACGCAGTATTTT
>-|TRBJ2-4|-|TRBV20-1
CSASSGLEADIQYF
TGCAGTGCCAGTTCAGGGCTAGAGGCGGACATTCAGTACTTC